Listed here are 17 T cell receptor beta chains from one sample, sequenced in a study of cytomegalovirus exposure and HLA in healthy donors. In the PCR, 60 Vbeta and 13 Jbeta primers were used. Sequencing was performed with immunoSEQ multiplex PCR; in TCRdb, only in-frame clones are kept and a portion is missing. Of approximately 120,000 clones listed, around three quarters are singletons. Specimen: PBMCs. All receptors derive from a woman aged 45-59 years in good health and CMV-seronegative.

Written as DNA, the CDR3 is TGTGCCAGCAGTTTCCTTAGGGAGGGGACCGGGGAGCTGTTTTTT. It yields the protein CASSFLREGTGELFF. The V and J genes are TRBV28 and TRBJ2-2, with 7 positions matching TRBD2. V shed 3 bases and J 5 bases; nucleotides not matched to a gene: 6. The CDR3 contains 15 residues. Germline V CDR1 and CDR2: MDHEN, SYDVKM.

This chain uses TRBV4-2 with TRBJ2-3; D gene ambiguous. This CDR3 has 16 amino acids. V dropped 4 bases and J dropped 0 bases, with 14 bases sitting between them. Looked up from germline, CDR1 is LGHNA and CDR2 is YNFKEQ. CDR3 nucleotide sequence: TGTGCCAGCAGCCCAACGCCAGCGACTAGCACAGATACGCAGTATTTT. It codes for CASSPTPATSTDTQYF.

V and J are TRBV7-9 and TRBJ1-5; TRBD1 might be the D (5 bases). The V gene's germline CDR1 is SEHNR and CDR2 FQNEAQ (reference sequence). Trimming took 4 bases from V and 5 from J, leaving 15 bases between them. The CDR3 spans 15 residues. CDR3 residues: CASSSTRGGDQPQHF. Written as DNA, the CDR3 is TGTGCCAGCAGCTCTACGCGAGGAGGGGATCAGCCCCAGCATTTT.

This chain links TRBV28 with TRBJ1-5, with TRBD1 matching 8 bases. The J segment lost 4 bases and the V segment lost 5 bases, leaving 4 bases of the junction unmatched. Germline values: CDR1 MDHEN, CDR2 SYDVKM. This CDR3 contains 14 residues. CDR3 nucleotide sequence: TGTGCCAGCAGTACAGGGGGAAAGAATCAGCCCCAGCATTTT. Its protein product is CASSTGGKNQPQHF.

The CDR3: CASSLVGGPDTQYF. The CDR3 coding sequence is TGTGCCAGCAGCTTAGTGGGGGGGCCAGATACGCAGTATTTT. The chain recombines TRBV11-2 with TRBJ2-3; D possibly corresponds to TRBD2 (7 bases). The V gene lost 1 base and the J gene lost 4 bases, with 9 bases spanning the gap. This CDR3 has 14 residues. The germline V gene has CDR1 SGHAT and CDR2 FQNNGV. Complete variable domain (other parts from reference TRBV11-2 and TRBJ2-3): EAGVAQSPRYKIIEKRQSVAFWCNPISGHATLYWYQQILGQGPKLLIQFQNNGVVDDSQLPKDRFSAERLKGVDSTLKIQPAKLEDSAVYLCASSLVGGPDTQYFGPGTRLTVL.

This chain connects TRBV29-1 to TRBJ2-7; 14 positions agree with TRBD2. Trimming at V came to 5 bases and at J to 2 bases, leaving 14 bases not matched to a gene. The germline gives CDR1 SQVTM, CDR2 ANQGSEA. The CDR3 runs 18 residues. The chain's CDR3 is CSVSGKGTSGSTAYEQYF. The CDR3, as DNA: TGCAGCGTTAGCGGGAAAGGGACTAGCGGGAGCACGGCCTACGAGCAGTACTTC.

This clone appeared a few times. V usage is TRBV7-8 and J usage is TRBJ2-5, with D possibly matching TRBD1 (6 bases). Germline V CDR1 and CDR2: SGHVS, FQNEAQ. V lost 3 bases and J lost 5, with 10 bases in between. The CDR3 sequence is 13 residues long. The CDR3 region has the DNA TGTGCCAGCAGCTTTGGGACATCTGAGACCCAGTACTTC. It specifies CASSFGTSETQYF.

This clone was seen a few times. V is TRBV28 and J is TRBJ1-2, with TRBD1 as a possible D gene (5 bases). Trimming pared 5 bases from V and 5 bases from J, leaving 15 bases between. This CDR3 has 14 residues. The germline V gene has CDR1 MDHEN and CDR2 SYDVKM. The CDR3 bases are TGTGCCAGCAGTGAAGGGGCAGGGATATATGGCTACACCTTC. It codes for CASSEGAGIYGYTF.

CDR3 region: CASSDQGARTEAFF. CDR3 nucleotides: TGTGCCAGCAGCGACCAGGGGGCCCGTACTGAAGCTTTCTTT. The chain joins TRBV7-3 to TRBJ1-1, with 8 nucleotides matching TRBD1. Germline V lookup: CDR1 SGHTA, CDR2 FQGTGA. Trimming cost V 5 bases and J 5 bases; bases outside gene matches: 7. The CDR3 extends over 14 amino acids.

The chain has TRBV9 and TRBJ2-3, with 8 bases fitting TRBD2. This CDR3 contains 15 residues. Germline V gene data show CDR1 as SGDLS and CDR2 as YYNGEE. V gave up 4 bases and J gave up 4 bases; unmatched junction bases: 8. Written as DNA, the CDR3 is TGTGCCAGCAGCCCCTCGGGGACTAGGTCAGATACGCAGTATTTT. Its protein product is CASSPSGTRSDTQYF.

V usage is TRBV14 and J usage is TRBJ1-1, with TRBD1 matching over 10 bases. V lost 5 bases to trimming and J lost 6 bases; unmatched junction nucleotides: 6. The CDR3 is 14 amino acids. CDR1 SGHDN and CDR2 FVKESK come from the germline V gene. The CDR3 spells CASSKRQGASEAFF. The CDR3 region has the DNA TGTGCCAGCAGCAAAAGACAGGGGGCCTCTGAAGCTTTCTTT.

The V and J genes are TRBV28 and TRBJ2-2, with a weak D call TRBD2 (5 bases). Per the germline V gene, CDR1 is MDHEN and CDR2 is SYDVKM. The CDR3 consists of 15 residues. Trimming removed 7 bases at V and 1 base at J, with 13 bases between. CDR3 DNA sequence: TGTGCCAGCAACCCACTAGACGGGAACACCGGGGAGCTGTTTTTT. This codes for CASNPLDGNTGELFF.

The chain links TRBV27 to TRBJ2-7; 10 positions match TRBD2. The CDR3 loop spans 20 amino acids. J was trimmed by 0 bases and V by 5 bases; bases with no gene match: 19. Germline V CDR1 and CDR2: MNHEY, SMNVEV (reference sequence). In DNA, the CDR3 is TGTGCCAGCAGTGGGTGGGTTCGCACTAGCGGGACTCGTGACTCCTACGAGCAGTACTTC. Amino acids: CASSGWVRTSGTRDSYEQYF.

The V gene is TRBV5-1, the J gene TRBJ2-3; 7 nucleotides match TRBD2. The ends lost 5 bases at V and 0 bases at J; junction bases unmatched: 3. Per the germline V gene, CDR1 is SGHRS and CDR2 is YFSETQ. This CDR3 spans 14 amino acids. In DNA, the CDR3 is TGCGCCAGCAGTTCGGGAGGAAGCACAGATACGCAGTATTTT. Protein sequence: CASSSGGSTDTQYF.

This clone was observed a few times. The genes are TRBV28 and TRBJ2-1; 9 nucleotides agree with TRBD2. Germline V gene data show CDR1 as MDHEN and CDR2 as SYDVKM. V was pared by 7 bases and J by 4 bases, with 5 bases of the junction left unmatched. The CDR3 runs to 14 residues. The CDR3 DNA reads as TGTGCCAGCAACCGCGGGGGGGCGTACAATGAGCAGTTCTTC. It yields the protein CASNRGGAYNEQFF.

The rearrangement links TRBV19 to TRBJ1-2; 9 bases map to TRBD1. Per germline, CDR1 LNHDA and CDR2 SQIVND (reference sequence). This CDR3 region has 14 residues. The V gene end was trimmed by 7 bases and the J gene end by 4 bases; junction bases not matched to a gene: 7. The CDR3 reads CASKPGQGGYGYTF. The CDR3 coding sequence is TGTGCCAGTAAACCGGGACAGGGAGGCTATGGCTACACCTTC.

This clone turned up a few times. The V gene is TRBV18, the J gene TRBJ2-5, with D possibly TRBD2 on 6 matching bases. Trimming stripped 6 bases from V and 2 bases from J, with 16 bases between. The length of the CDR3 is 15 residues. CDR1 and CDR2 from the germline V gene are KGHSH and LQKENI. For the CDR3, the DNA is TGTGCCAGCTCCCCCCGGGGAGGAACTCAAGAGACCCAGTACTTC. Its translation is CASSPRGGTQETQYF.